This passage covers 5 T cell receptor beta chains from one sample sequenced in a study of radiation and T cells in renal cell carcinoma. The repertoire was sequenced with immunoSEQ multiplex PCR; TCRdb's copy has only in-frame clones and lacks some. The profile covers 100,000 to 150,000 clones, with approximately 85% appearing a single time and roughly 5.9% taken by the ten largest. As for time point: blood 2 weeks post-SBRT. Treatment denoted: 15 Gy SBRT to primary tumor, nephrectomy 4 weeks later. The sample in question was blood, obtained from a patient whose treatment included radiotherapy and nephrectomy. Source of these receptors: a man aged 50-59 years with renal cell carcinoma.

The rearrangement links TRBV19 to TRBJ1-4; possibly TRBD1 for D (6 bases). Germline-derived CDR1 and CDR2 are LNHDA and SQIVND (reference sequence). Between the trimmed V and J ends, which lost 6 bases and 5 bases, there was a span of 10 bases. The CDR3 totals 13 residues. CDR3 amino acids: CASRKQGNEKLFF. The CDR3 region has the DNA TGTGCCAGTAGGAAACAGGGAAATGAAAAACTGTTTTTT.

V and J are TRBV27 and TRBJ1-1; D gene ambiguous. The CDR3 consists of 14 residues. Trimming shortened V by 3 bases and J by 8 bases, and 16 bases separated the two germline ends. Germline V lookup: CDR1 MNHEY, CDR2 SMNVEV (reference sequence). CDR3 sequence (DNA): TGTGCCAGCAGTTTCCGGGCAGAAGTTATCGAAGCTTTCTTT. Protein: CASSFRAEVIEAFF.

This sequence joins TRBV12-5 and TRBJ1-1; no reliable D call. The CDR3 loop spans 14 amino acids. Germline V CDR1 and CDR2: LGHNT, FRNRAP. Trimming cost V 8 bases and J 1 base, with 14 bases left between them. The CDR3 loop is CASTKTTENTEAFF. The CDR3 region has the DNA TGTGCTAGTACCAAGACGACGGAGAACACTGAAGCTTTCTTT.

This clone was observed a few times. The V gene is TRBV12-5, the J gene TRBJ1-1; tentative D call: TRBD1 (6 bases). The CDR3 runs 16 residues. Deletions cut 4 bases from V and 3 bases from J, with 18 bases between. Germline V gene lookup returns CDR1 LGHNT and CDR2 FRNRAP. CDR3 sequence: CASGSIGRGFHTEAFF. DNA for the CDR3: TGTGCTAGTGGTTCGATAGGCAGGGGTTTTCACACTGAAGCTTTCTTT. The whole variable domain, remainder taken from reference TRBV12-5 and TRBJ1-1, is DARVTQTPRHKVTEMGQEVTMRCQPILGHNTVFWYRQTMMQGLELLAYFRNRAPLDDSGMPKDRFSAEMPDATLATLKIQPSEPRDSAVYFCASGSIGRGFHTEAFFGQGTRLTVV.

The CDR3, as DNA: TGTGCCAGCTCACCATACGGGACACCGAGAACCAGCCAAGAGACCCAGTACTTC. Translation: CASSPYGTPRTSQETQYF. The chain is built from TRBV18 and TRBJ2-5; tentative D call: TRBD1 (6 bases). The CDR3 runs to 18 residues. The germline CDR1 and CDR2 sequences are KGHSH and LQKENI. V lost 2 bases to trimming and J lost 1 base, with 20 bases between them.